The present T cell receptor beta chain was sequenced within a study of blood T cell repertoires in COVID-19. The CDR3 covers 16 residues. In germline, CDR1 is SGHNT, CDR2 YENEEA. Trimming shortened V by 7 bases and J by 0 bases, and 15 bases separated the two germline ends. Sequencing used immunoSEQ multiplex PCR; TCRdb keeps in-frame clones, though not all of them. The repertoire holds 200,000 to 250,000 clones, about four fifths seen once, with about 3.2% in the top ten. Clinical history reported by participants formed the basis on which cohorts were assigned. Recovery meant two consecutive negative NP/OP PCR tests, professional clearance, or resolved symptoms.

The rearrangement uses TRBV11-3 and TRBJ2-2; the D is unclear. Sequencing was performed on PBMCs or T cells enriched from blood (not recorded which). The clonotype was recovered from a woman in her fifties or sixties who had recovered from COVID-19. DNA of the CDR3: TGTGCCAGCACCACTGCTAGAGCAGCGAACACCGGGGAGCTGTTTTTT. Translating gives CASTTARAANTGELFF.